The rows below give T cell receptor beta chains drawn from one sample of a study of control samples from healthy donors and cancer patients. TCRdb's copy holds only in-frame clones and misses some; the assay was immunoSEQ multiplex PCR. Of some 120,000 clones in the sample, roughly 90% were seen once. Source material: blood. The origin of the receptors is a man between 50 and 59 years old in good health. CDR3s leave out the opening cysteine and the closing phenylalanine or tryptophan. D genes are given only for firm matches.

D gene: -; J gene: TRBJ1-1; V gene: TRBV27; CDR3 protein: ASSLGGKSTEAF
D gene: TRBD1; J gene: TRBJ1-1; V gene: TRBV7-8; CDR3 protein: ASSLDSGQGGEAF
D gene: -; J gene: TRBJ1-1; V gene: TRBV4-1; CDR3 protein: ASSQDRGNTEAF
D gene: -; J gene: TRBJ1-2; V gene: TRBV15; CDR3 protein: ATSRAAGGRVGGYT
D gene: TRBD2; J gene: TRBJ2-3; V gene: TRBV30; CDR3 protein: AWTRAGGGDTQY
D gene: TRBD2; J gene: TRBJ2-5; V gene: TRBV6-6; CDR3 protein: ASSYNSGGYQETQY
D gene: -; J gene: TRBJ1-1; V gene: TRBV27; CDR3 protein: ASRGVVHGNTEAF
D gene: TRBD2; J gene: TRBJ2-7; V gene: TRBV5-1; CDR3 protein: ASSFSGGAREQY
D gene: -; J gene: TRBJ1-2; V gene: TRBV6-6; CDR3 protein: ASSYRLGGPEGYT
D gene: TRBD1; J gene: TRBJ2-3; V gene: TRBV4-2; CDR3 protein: ASSQEGTGDTDTQY
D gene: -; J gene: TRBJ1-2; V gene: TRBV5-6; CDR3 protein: ASSLGEGHT
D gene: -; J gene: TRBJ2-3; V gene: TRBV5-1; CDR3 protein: ASSLAGRSTDTQY
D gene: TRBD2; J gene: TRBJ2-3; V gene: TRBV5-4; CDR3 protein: ASSGYGTSGTDTQY
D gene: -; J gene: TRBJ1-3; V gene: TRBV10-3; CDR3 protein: AITEKAGNTIY
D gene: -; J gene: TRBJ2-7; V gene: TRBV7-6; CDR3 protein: ASSLEVGASYEQY
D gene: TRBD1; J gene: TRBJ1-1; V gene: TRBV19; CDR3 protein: ASSIGTGGGVEAF
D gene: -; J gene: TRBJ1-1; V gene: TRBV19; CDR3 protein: ASSIVGGTEAF
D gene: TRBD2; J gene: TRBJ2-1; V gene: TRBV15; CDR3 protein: ATSGGVAGGPHEQF
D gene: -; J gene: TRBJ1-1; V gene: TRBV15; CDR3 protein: ATSEVMNTEAF
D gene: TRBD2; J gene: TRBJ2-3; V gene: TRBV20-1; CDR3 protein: SASMLSGAGDTQY
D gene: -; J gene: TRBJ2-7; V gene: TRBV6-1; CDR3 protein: ASSEYSRTGYTYEQY
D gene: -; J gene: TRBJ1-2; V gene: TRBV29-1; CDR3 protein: SVELWGRDYGYT
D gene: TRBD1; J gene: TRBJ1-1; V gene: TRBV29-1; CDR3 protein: SVVDRVKTEAF
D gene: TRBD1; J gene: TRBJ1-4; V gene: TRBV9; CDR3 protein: ASSALQGEGEKLF
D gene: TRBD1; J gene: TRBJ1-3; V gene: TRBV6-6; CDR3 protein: ASSRRPGQGAGNTIY
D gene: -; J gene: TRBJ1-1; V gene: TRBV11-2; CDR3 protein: ASSNTEAF
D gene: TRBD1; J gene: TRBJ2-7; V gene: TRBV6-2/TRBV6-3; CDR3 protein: ASSPPRTGTYEQY
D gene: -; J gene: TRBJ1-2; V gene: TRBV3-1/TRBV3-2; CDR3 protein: ASSQGGAGYGYT
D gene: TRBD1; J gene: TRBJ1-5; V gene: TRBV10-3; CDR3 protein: AISDPGTGDQPQH
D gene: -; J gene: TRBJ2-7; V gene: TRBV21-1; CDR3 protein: ASSKEEDRGWGDYEQY
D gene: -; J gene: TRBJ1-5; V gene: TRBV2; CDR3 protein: ASSREVRQPQH
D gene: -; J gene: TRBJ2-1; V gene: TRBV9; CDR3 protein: ASSVGRGSYNEQF
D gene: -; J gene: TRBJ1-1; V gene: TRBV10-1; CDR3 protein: ASSQTANTEAF
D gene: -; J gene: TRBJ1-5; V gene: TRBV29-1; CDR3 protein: VQGKVGQPQH
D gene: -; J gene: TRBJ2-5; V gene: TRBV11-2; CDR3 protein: ASSYRNQETQY
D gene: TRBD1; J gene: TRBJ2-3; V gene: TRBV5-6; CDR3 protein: ASSLKTGGRDTQY
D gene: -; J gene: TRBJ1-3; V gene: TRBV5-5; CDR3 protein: ASSRTWDHSGNTIY
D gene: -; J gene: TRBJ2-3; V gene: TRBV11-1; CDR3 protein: ASSPGRGTDTQY
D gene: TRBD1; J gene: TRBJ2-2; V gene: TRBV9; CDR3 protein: ASSGTGTNTGELF
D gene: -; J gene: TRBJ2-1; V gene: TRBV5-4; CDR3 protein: ASSLFGRLTDEQF
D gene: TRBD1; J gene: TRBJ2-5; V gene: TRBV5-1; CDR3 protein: ASSSNTGGHETQY
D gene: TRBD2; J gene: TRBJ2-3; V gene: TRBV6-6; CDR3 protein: ASSRYGASGGTDTQY
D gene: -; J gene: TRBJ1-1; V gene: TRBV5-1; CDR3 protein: ASSANTEAF
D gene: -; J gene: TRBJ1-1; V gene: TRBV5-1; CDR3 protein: ASSLDREAF
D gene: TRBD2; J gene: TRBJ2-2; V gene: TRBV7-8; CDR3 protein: ASSSETLAGAEGF
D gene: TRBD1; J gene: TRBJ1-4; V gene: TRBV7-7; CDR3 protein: ARGSVRGQGLSGGEKLF
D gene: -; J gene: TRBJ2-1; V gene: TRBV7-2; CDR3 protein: ASSLRQDSYNEQF
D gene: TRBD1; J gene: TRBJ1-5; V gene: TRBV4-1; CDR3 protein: ASSQEGQGGSQPQH
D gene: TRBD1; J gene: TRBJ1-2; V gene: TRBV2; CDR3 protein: ASRVKQGAVHGYT
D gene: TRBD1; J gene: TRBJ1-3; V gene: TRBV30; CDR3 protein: AWSKQGPHTIY